This T cell receptor (beta chain) was identified during a study of OX40 agonist ivuxolimab in advanced cancers. In terms of the full investigation: Ivuxolimab was an agonistic, fully human IgG2 monoclonal antibody directed against OX40 (CD134), a costimulatory receptor. The dose-escalation cohort was almost 85% male with a mean age of 60 years, ranging from roughly 20 to 80. Three dose-escalation patients achieved partial responses, one with hepatocellular carcinoma and two with cutaneous melanoma. Patients were allowed to have had prior anti-PD-1, anti-PD-L1 or anti-CTLA-4 therapy, and approximately 37% of the dose-escalation patients had been treated with checkpoint inhibitors. Intravenous ivuxolimab was administered to patients every 2 weeks at six dose levels: 0.01, 0.1, 0.3, 1.5, 3 and 10 mg/kg. Of the 50 or so patients in dose escalation, about 19 had hepatocellular carcinoma, some 15 had melanoma, 9 had renal cell carcinoma and 9 had head and neck cancer. Peripheral TCRbeta sequencing was intended to test whether TCR sequence diversity was altered and clonal T-cell expansion was caused by ivuxolimab. The paper covers the monotherapy dose-escalation part of the phase I ivuxolimab trial, which included N of about 51 patients. Broader findings and caveats from the paper: At doses from 0.1 to 3.0 mg/kg, clonal expansion was seen in both CD4+ and CD8+ blood T cells between baseline and week 6. After ivuxolimab, CD8+ T cells had more expanded clones than CD4+ T cells on average. Low levels of normalized T-cell clonal expansion were also seen in some patients who did not respond. Partial responders in the 0.1-3.0 mg/kg groups had among the lowest normalized peripheral clonal expansion, especially among CD8+ T cells. Antigen specificity was not determined for the clonally expanded peripheral T cells.

To sequence the TCRbeta CDR3 region, genomic DNA was isolated from the sorted cells. TCRbeta CDR3 regions were sequenced using the immunoSEQ Assay. Imported from immuneACCESS, the table was reduced by TCRdb to in-frame sequences with V and J called. These copies leave out some clones; in studies compared against another copy, an unresolved V gene accounts for under half, and the cause of the remainder is not known. The table for this sample lists tens of thousands of clones; 85% of them were counted only once. The ten largest make up roughly 0.8% of the sample. Worth noting for this clone: What this receptor recognizes is not known. One base away there is no much larger clone; base qualities are not given.

The CDR3 contains 11 residues, cysteine and phenylalanine counted. Just CDR3 DNA is preserved here, 33 bases in frame from base 1. Patients with a history of autoimmune disease or receiving systemic immunosuppression were excluded from the trial. Peripheral blood for TCR sequencing was drawn from every dose cohort at baseline, at cycle 4 day 1 and at cycle 7 day 1. Samples came from an open-label, multicenter, first-in-human phase I dose-escalation trial of ivuxolimab. Adults with locally advanced or metastatic melanoma, renal cell, hepatocellular, or head and neck squamous cell carcinoma were enrolled in the trial. CD4+ and CD8+ T cells were sorted separately from peripheral blood before TCR sequencing.

The specimen comprised CD4+ or CD8+ T cells sorted from blood, sampled in a trial of the OX40 agonist ivuxolimab. The TCR sequence derives from an adult with an advanced solid tumor such as melanoma, head and neck, liver or kidney cancer. This chain is built from TRBV12-1 and TRBJ1-1. TRBV12-1 is a listed pseudogene. The nucleotide sequence is TGTGCCCGATGGGAGGGCACTGAAGCTTTCTTT. Translated, this is CARWEGTEAFF.